This T cell receptor beta chain was retrieved from a study of blood T cell repertoires in COVID-19. Study background: PBMCs, B-cell-depleted T cells, or T cells were the source of the cDNA or gDNA that made up the material.

Trimming shortened V by 3 bases and J by 1 base, and 9 bases separated the two germline ends. The CDR3 is made up of 14 amino acids. The germline gives CDR1 WSHSY, CDR2 SAAADI. The repertoire was sequenced with immunoSEQ multiplex PCR; TCRdb's copy has only in-frame clones and lacks some. The table includes roughly 130,000 clones, approximately 84% detected once. The specimen sequenced was PBMCs or T cells enriched from blood (not recorded which). V and J are TRBV10-2 and TRBJ1-1, with D maybe TRBD1 (5 bases). The TCR was taken from a woman aged 45 to 65 with acute COVID-19. The CDR3 region is CASSERQTNTEAFF. In DNA, the CDR3 is TGCGCCAGCAGTGAAAGACAGACGAACACTGAAGCTTTCTTT.